This TCR beta chain was captured in a study of PD-L1 blockade in urothelial cancer. Study-wide points: Pretreatment clonality of the blood TCR repertoire below the median was predictive of superior survival.

Indicated time point: peripheral blood 6 weeks after treatment start. The CDR3 runs 15 residues. The ends lost 3 bases at V and 3 bases at J; junction bases unmatched: 6. Germline V gene data show CDR1 as LNHDA and CDR2 as SQIVND (reference sequence). The table came from immunoSEQ multiplex PCR; TCRdb's copy has only in-frame clones and leaves some out. The table lists 30,000 or so clones, around 89% of them singletons. A note on this clone: Its antigen is still unknown.

The TCR sequence derives from a man at least 80 years old with urothelial cancer. Material: PBMCs, obtained around atezolizumab (anti-PD-L1) treatment. This chain links TRBV19 with TRBJ1-2; 8 positions agree with TRBD1. CDR3 bases: TGTGCCAGTAGTATTGACTCAGGGGGCGACTATGGCTACACCTTC. It specifies CASSIDSGGDYGYTF.